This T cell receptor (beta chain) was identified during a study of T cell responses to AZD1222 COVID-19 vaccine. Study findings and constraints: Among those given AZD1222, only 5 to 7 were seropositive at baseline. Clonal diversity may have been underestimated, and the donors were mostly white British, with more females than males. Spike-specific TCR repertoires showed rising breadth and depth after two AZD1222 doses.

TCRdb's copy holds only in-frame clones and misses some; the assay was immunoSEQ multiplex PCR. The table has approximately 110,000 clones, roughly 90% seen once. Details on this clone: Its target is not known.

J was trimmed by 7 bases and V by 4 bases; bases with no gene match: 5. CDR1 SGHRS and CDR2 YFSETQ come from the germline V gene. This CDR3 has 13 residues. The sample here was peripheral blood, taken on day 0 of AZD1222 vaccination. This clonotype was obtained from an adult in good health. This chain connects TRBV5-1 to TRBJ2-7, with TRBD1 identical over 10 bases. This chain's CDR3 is CASSPRTGGEQYF. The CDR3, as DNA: TGCGCCAGCAGCCCTCGGACAGGGGGAGAGCAGTACTTC.